The following is a T cell receptor (beta chain) sequence with its context. What antigen it recognizes has not been identified. It has no much larger one-base neighbor in the sample; base qualities were not kept. Taken from cysteine to phenylalanine, the CDR3 has 15 residues. Only CDR3 DNA remains: 45 bases, in frame from the first base. Trimmed from V: 0 bases; trimmed from J: 3 bases; junction bases lacking a gene match: 4. The germline V gene provides CDR1 SGHAT and CDR2 FQNNGV. The sample's time point, from its label and the paper: after neoadjuvant nivolumab, at surgical resection. None of the patients had received prior systemic or radiation treatment, and all were newly diagnosed with stage II-IVA oral cavity squamous cell carcinoma. The cohort consisted of patients with HPV-negative, locally advanced oral cavity squamous cell carcinoma. Samples came from a longitudinal correlative study of a single-arm phase II trial of neoadjuvant nivolumab in oral cavity squamous cell carcinoma. Subject-matched pre- and post-treatment PBMCs and tumors from three responders and three non-responders were subjected to genomic DNA-based TCRbeta sequencing. The Maxwell RSC DNA from Tissue kit was used to isolate genomic DNA from tumor tissue.

This sample was included in a study of neoadjuvant anti-PD-1 for oral cavity cancer (dated by TCRdb to 2020 to 2023). Broadly, across the study: Before curative-intent surgical resection, most patients were given three to four biweekly doses of nivolumab at 3 mg/kg. Under RECIST 1.1, patients with complete response, partial response or stable disease were classed as responders, and patients with progression were classed as non-responders. A 33% response rate was observed in the parent correlative cohort, in which approximately 11 patients were included. Patients who did not progress were given a fourth nivolumab dose at about day 43 and had definitive surgical resection on days 50-56.

For survey sequencing of tumor libraries, mostly roughly 5 ug of input genomic DNA was used, and two replicates were run per sample. Following the manufacturer's instructions, the team built TCRbeta libraries using the immunoSEQ hsTCRbeta kit. Sequencing of the completed libraries took place using an Illumina NovaSeq 6000 S4 flow cell after they had been pooled to 2.5 to 3.5 nM. Turning to the authors' computational methods: The immunoSEQ Analyzer handled quality control and preprocessing of the raw data. The analysis was limited to productive rearrangements, and each clonotype was defined by a unique CDR3 amino acid sequence. Repertoire clonality was estimated as the Gini-Simpson index, computed with the R package tcR. Student's t test was used to compare Gini indices, while Pearson correlation assessed associations with tumor size change. Drawn from immuneACCESS, this table holds only the in-frame rearrangements with V and J called that TCRdb kept. Clones are partly lost; checked studies trace under half to an unresolved V gene and leave the rest unexplained. For V, J and clone size, that table is used; D and trimming come from the DNA. The table for this sample lists around 15,000 clones; roughly 34% of them were counted only once. The top ten hold roughly two fifths of the sample.

Broad study findings and their caveats: Higher pretreatment blood TCRbeta clonality and lower post-treatment tumor TCRbeta clonality were correlated with higher pretreatment blood Treg/Th17 ratios. Greater tumor shrinkage correlated with larger post-treatment sizes of preexisting intratumoral clones, which suggests that expansion of preexisting clones contributed to response. The TCR analyses had only three patients in each response group, and the authors called for validation in larger cohorts.

Source: tumor tissue, taken after nivolumab (anti-PD-1) treatment. This TCR derives from a person between 35 and 79 years old with oral cavity squamous cell carcinoma. The sequence links TRBV11-2 to TRBJ1-2; the central 7 bases match TRBD1. The CDR3 protein is CASSLDRQGDYGYTF. The sequence in DNA is TGTGCCAGCAGCTTAGATCGACAGGGTGACTATGGCTACACCTTC.